In its sample, the clone carrying this T cell receptor (beta chain) was seen a few times. Its antigen is unidentified. TCRdb ran MiXCR on the RT-PCR reads and lists one entry per CDR3 protein. The data hold more than 500,000 distinct CDR3 sequences, with about 11% observed a single time. This record belongs to a study of response to subunit inactivated influenza vaccine. Study-level results: Few additional T cells are recruited per seasonal influenza vaccination, authors suggested.

With 5 bases clipped from V and 8 bases from J, the junction kept 4 bases outside the gene matches. Germline V gene data show CDR1 as SEHNR and CDR2 as FQNEAQ (reference sequence). This CDR3 has 13 amino acids. The sample was also linked to a second study, of T cells expressing NK-cell markers. From that study: Synthesis of TCR beta cDNA relied on 5'RACE template switching carrying UMIs. CD8+ T cells in 5 to 7 donors included dominant NKG2C+ clonotypes at about 1.0-7.5%. Unclear, still, was the HCMV specificity of the expanded NKG2C+ T cell clones.

This TCR came from a man between 50 and 59 years old who received an inactivated influenza vaccine. Here the sequenced sample was PBMCs from blood, taken on the day of vaccination. This chain uses TRBV7-9 with TRBJ2-1; 9 nucleotides align to TRBD2. CDR3 bases: TGTGCCAGCAGCCTGGAGCGGGAGGATGAGCAGTTCTTC. Translation gives CASSLEREDEQFF.